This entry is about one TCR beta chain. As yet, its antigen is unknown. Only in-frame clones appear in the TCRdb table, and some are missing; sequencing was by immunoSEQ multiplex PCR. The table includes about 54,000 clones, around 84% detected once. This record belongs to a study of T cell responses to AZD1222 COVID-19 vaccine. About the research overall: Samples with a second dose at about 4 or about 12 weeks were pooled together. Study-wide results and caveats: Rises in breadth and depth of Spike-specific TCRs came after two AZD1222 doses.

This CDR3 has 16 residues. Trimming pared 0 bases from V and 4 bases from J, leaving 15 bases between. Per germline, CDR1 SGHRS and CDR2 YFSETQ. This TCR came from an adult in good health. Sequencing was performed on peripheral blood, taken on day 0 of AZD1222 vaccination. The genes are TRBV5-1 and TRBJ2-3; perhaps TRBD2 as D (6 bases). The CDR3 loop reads CASSLDVGSGSDTQYF. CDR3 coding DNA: TGCGCCAGCAGCTTGGATGTCGGGAGTGGGTCAGATACGCAGTATTTT.